This T cell receptor beta chain was observed in a study of siplizumab effects on memory and regulatory T cells. Sequencing used immunoSEQ multiplex PCR; TCRdb keeps in-frame clones, though not all of them. The sample holds 70,000 or so clones; over 70% are singletons and the top ten take around 1.8%. A word on this clone: Its antigen is still unknown.

Overall study results and limits: Under siplizumab, alloreactive sequences traced to unstimulated CD4+ memory cells were significantly reduced. Proliferating siplizumab-culture Treg suppressive function went unconfirmed.

Trimming pared 5 bases from V and 8 bases from J, leaving 15 bases between. Germline assignment: CDR1 SGHVS and CDR2 FNYEAQ. CDR3 length: 14 amino acids. This sequence joins TRBV7-6 and TRBJ1-4; D unresolved. The receptor was isolated from a human donor in good health. The sequencing sample was made of Tregs sorted from blood. The chain's CDR3 is CASSAGVGGEKLFF. In nucleotides, the CDR3 is TGTGCCAGCAGCGCAGGAGTCGGTGGCGAAAAACTGTTTTTT. Complete variable domain (other parts from reference TRBV7-6 and TRBJ1-4): GAGVSQSPRYKVTKRGQDVALRCDPISGHVSLYWYRQALGQGPEFLTYFNYEAQQDKSGLPNDRFSAERPEGSISTLTIQRTEQRDSAMYRCASSAGVGGEKLFFGSGTQLSVL.